The 18 T cell receptor beta chains in this list originate from one sample, sequenced in a study of T-cell reconstitution after alpha-beta-depleted transplantation in children. Unique molecular identifiers were used in preparing the TCRbeta library. TCRdb reprocessed the PCR reads with MiXCR, giving one entry per CDR3 protein. Here the sample spans hundreds of thousands of distinct CDR3 sequences, around 13% being singletons. Here the sequenced sample was PBMCs, taken before TCRalphabeta/CD19-depleted stem cell transplant. Every receptor here comes from a girl under 10 years old with congenital amegakaryocytic thrombocytopenia, due to receive a stem cell transplant.

This clonotype was found a few times. The rearrangement links TRBV15 to TRBJ2-3; D ambiguous. There are 15 residues in the CDR3. The germline gives CDR1 LNHNV, CDR2 YYDKDF (reference sequence). V was shortened by 1 base and J by 0 bases, with 8 bases between the two germline ends. The CDR3 DNA follows: TGTGCCACCAGCAGAGTCGCGTCGAGCACAGATACGCAGTATTTT. It encodes CATSRVASSTDTQYF.

This clonotype was recorded at least ten times. CDR3 sequence: CSARDPPIDNEQFF. CDR3 sequence (DNA): TGCAGTGCAAGGGACCCACCCATCGACAATGAGCAGTTCTTC. J is TRBJ2-1 and V is TRBV20-1, with D perhaps being TRBD1 or TRBD2 (5 bases each). The CDR3 covers 14 residues. V lost 6 bases, J lost 5 bases, and 17 bases lay in between. The V gene's germline CDR1 is DFQATT and CDR2 SNEGSKA (reference sequence).

This clonotype came up a few times. This chain links TRBV7-8 with TRBJ2-5; the D gene is possibly TRBD2 (7 bases). The germline gives CDR1 SGHVS, CDR2 FQNEAQ. V was trimmed by 2 bases and J by 4 bases, leaving 14 bases between them. CDR3 length: 15 amino acids. CDR3 sequence: CASSLRRGEGETQYF. The CDR3 bases are TGTGCCAGCAGCTTACGGAGGGGGGAGGGAGAGACCCAGTACTTC.

The chain couples TRBV5-1 to TRBJ2-1, with 8 bases fitting TRBD2. With V trimmed by 6 bases and J by 12 bases, 5 bases remained unmatched. The CDR3 is 11 residues long. Germline loops: CDR1 SGHRS, CDR2 YFSETQ. This chain's CDR3 is CASKERELQFF. CDR3 in DNA: TGCGCCAGCAAGGAGCGGGAGCTGCAGTTCTTC.

The chain is built from TRBV29-1 and TRBJ2-3; 10 positions match TRBD1. The CDR3 loop spans 14 amino acids. CDR1 and CDR2 (germline): SQVTM, ANQGSEA. V shed 0 bases and J 6 bases; nucleotides not matched to a gene: 3. The CDR3 coding sequence is TGCAGCGTTGAAGAGGACAGGGGGATCGATACGCAGTATTTT. Its translation: CSVEEDRGIDTQYF.

This clonotype was observed at least ten times. V is TRBV20-1 and J is TRBJ2-1; 9 bases align to TRBD2. The ends lost 3 bases at V and 4 bases at J; junction bases unmatched: 4. Per germline, CDR1 DFQATT and CDR2 SNEGSKA (reference sequence). The CDR3 spans 14 residues. CDR3 amino acids: CSARGLALYNEQFF. CDR3 sequence (DNA): TGCAGTGCTAGGGGACTAGCCCTATACAATGAGCAGTTCTTC.

This chain links TRBV7-2 with TRBJ2-3; no firm D call. The length of the CDR3 is 13 residues. V gave up 5 bases and J gave up 2 bases, with 8 bases separating them. CDR1 is SGHTA, CDR2 FQGNSA, per germline. The CDR3 sequence is CASSPDTTDTQYF. In nucleotides, the CDR3 is TGTGCCAGCAGCCCTGACACCACAGATACGCAGTATTTT.

A word on this clonotype: Being one base from a much bigger clone, this may be a read error. The chain carries TRBV10-3 and TRBJ2-5, with 7 bases lining up with TRBD2. V trimming: 0 bases; J trimming: 13 bases; junction bases outside the gene matches: 5. Germline CDR1 ENHRY, CDR2 SYGVKD. This CDR3 comprises 12 residues. This CDR3 is CAISESQTSLYF. For the CDR3, the DNA is TGTGCCATCAGTGAGTCCCAGACTAGCCTGTACTTC.

This clonotype was counted many times. The CDR3 is CSATPSAHEQFF. In DNA form, the CDR3 reads TGCAGTGCTACCCCTAGTGCCCATGAGCAGTTCTTC. This sequence joins TRBV20-1 and TRBJ2-1; D is uncertain. This CDR3 is built from 12 residues. V was trimmed by 4 bases and J by 8 bases, leaving 12 bases between them. Germline V gene sequence: CDR1 DFQATT, CDR2 SNEGSKA (reference sequence).

This clonotype was counted a few times. The CDR3 carries no conserved terminal phenylalanine or tryptophan, so it likely arises from a read error. The limits of the CDR3 on the DNA are not certain, so only TCRdb's listed CDR3 is given. The V call is TRBV7-9, the J call TRBJ2-5; the table calls TRBD1, which could not be checked here. The CDR3 is 11 residues long, ends included. In germline, CDR1 is SEHNR, CDR2 FQNEAQ (reference sequence). The CDR3 sequence is CASSPPGQQRV.

This clonotype was observed at least ten times. The rearrangement uses TRBV7-2 and TRBJ1-5; 7 bases line up with TRBD1. The CDR3 totals 13 residues. In germline, CDR1 is SGHTA, CDR2 FQGNSA. V lost 5 bases, J lost 7 bases, and 5 bases stayed unmatched. CDR3 residues: CASSPRDSQPQHF. The CDR3, as DNA: TGTGCCAGCAGCCCACGGGACAGCCAGCCCCAGCATTTT.

The sample holds many counts of this clonotype. The chain is built from TRBV20-1 and TRBJ2-1, with D perhaps matching TRBD1 or TRBD2 (5 bases each). This CDR3 region has 16 residues. Germline assignment: CDR1 DFQATT and CDR2 SNEGSKA (reference sequence). The V end was cut by 6 bases, the J end by 1 base, with 19 bases between. CDR3 in DNA: TGCAGTGCGAGAAGAGTGGGGGAGAGATCCTACAATGAGCAGTTCTTC. It yields the protein CSARRVGERSYNEQFF.

The chain links TRBV5-1 to TRBJ2-3; 7 bases match TRBD2. Germline CDR1 reads SGHRS; CDR2 reads YFSETQ. The CDR3 has 15 amino acids. V lost 0 bases, J lost 4 bases, and 5 bases stayed unmatched. Written as DNA, the CDR3 is TGCGCCAGCAGCTTGGGACTAGCCGTCTCAGATACGCAGTATTTT. It translates to CASSLGLAVSDTQYF.

At least ten counts were recorded for this clonotype. This chain connects TRBV5-1 to TRBJ2-1, with D possibly TRBD2 on 6 matching bases. This CDR3 spans 16 amino acids. V lost 4 bases and J lost 4, with 18 bases in between. Germline V gene lookup returns CDR1 SGHRS and CDR2 YFSETQ. This CDR3 reads CASSPIGVAAYNEQFF. DNA for the CDR3: TGCGCCAGCAGCCCCATCGGGGTAGCGGCGTACAATGAGCAGTTCTTC.

The table lists this clonotype with a few counts. The chain couples TRBV29-1 to TRBJ2-4; TRBD1 agrees at 7 bases. The V and J ends lost 5 bases and 1 base, in that order; junction bases with no gene match: 8. The CDR3 totals 15 residues. Germline loops: CDR1 SQVTM, CDR2 ANQGSEA. The CDR3 sequence is CSVLQGVYAKNIQYF. CDR3 nucleotide sequence: TGCAGCGTTCTTCAGGGGGTTTATGCCAAAAACATTCAGTACTTC.

The chain combines TRBV4-2 with TRBJ1-2; 7 bases match TRBD1. Germline CDR1 LGHNA, CDR2 YNFKEQ. Trimming at V came to 5 bases and at J to 4 bases, leaving 13 bases not matched to a gene. This CDR3 contains 16 residues. CDR3: CASSDEMNDRVYGYTF. The CDR3 DNA reads TGTGCCAGCAGCGACGAAATGAATGACAGGGTCTATGGCTACACCTTC.

Ten or more counts support this clonotype. The CDR3 loop is CSASFGQQPQHF. In DNA form, the CDR3 reads TGCAGTGCTAGTTTCGGGCAACAGCCCCAGCATTTT. This sequence joins TRBV20-1 and TRBJ1-5, with D hard to call. CDR3 length equals 12 residues. Trimming took off 3 bases at V and 7 bases at J, with 10 bases between the two ends. Germline CDR1 is DFQATT and CDR2 is SNEGSKA (reference sequence).

This chain links TRBV6-5 with TRBJ2-7; possible D gene TRBD2, 6 bases. The germline V gene encodes CDR1 MNHEY and CDR2 SVGAGI. Trimming removed 6 bases at V and 9 bases at J, with 15 bases between. This CDR3 is 12 amino acids long. This CDR3 is CASSALGTGQYF. Here the CDR3 DNA reads TGTGCCAGCAGCGCGTTGGGGACTGGGCAGTACTTC.